A selection of T cell receptor beta chains follows, all from one sample in a study of blood T cell repertoires in COVID-19. The assay was immunoSEQ multiplex PCR, and TCRdb's table has in-frame clones only and misses some. Of fewer than 200,000 clones in the sample, approximately 84% are singletons; the top ten hold 6% to 9%. The sequencing sample was made of peripheral blood. The receptors here all came from a man between 35 and 55 years old who had recovered from COVID-19. Both conserved end residues are part of each CDR3.

j_gene,v_gene,len,CDR3aa
TRBJ2-7,TRBV5-5,15,CASSLAWDYSYEQYF
TRBJ1-6,TRBV7-9,15,CASSLDEESGSPLHF
TRBJ1-1,TRBV7-2,15,CASSPRQGWDTEAFF
TRBJ1-4,TRBV3-1/TRBV3-2,15,CASSQVGRGDEKLFF
TRBJ2-2,TRBV4-1,17,CASSLRTSGRNTGELFF
TRBJ1-1,TRBV6-5,14,CATTSPGGNTEAFF
TRBJ1-3,TRBV9,12,CASSVGGNTIYF
TRBJ2-1,TRBV3-1/TRBV3-2,16,CASSQQSGRAWDEQFF
TRBJ1-6,TRBV27,15,CASSFSTKNNSPLHF
TRBJ2-7,TRBV4-3,14,CASSQYRGPYEQYF
TRBJ1-2,TRBV19,11,CASRAGRGYTF
TRBJ2-5,TRBV7-2,18,CASSIRLAGGPYQETQYF
TRBJ2-2,TRBV11-3,13,CASSPSGSGELFF
TRBJ1-1,TRBV9,14,CASSPRVSNTEAFF
TRBJ2-4,TRBV4-3,16,CASSQDRGKEGNIQYF
TRBJ1-4,TRBV5-8,12,CASSRDREKLFF
TRBJ2-1,TRBV5-1,15,CASSPAGQGTNEQFF
TRBJ1-2,TRBV6-2/TRBV6-3,13,CASSDQGTYGYTF
TRBJ2-7,TRBV11-2,17,CASSLVFRGQGFDEQYF
TRBJ1-2,TRBV7-2,16,CASSLDSLGQFYGYTF
TRBJ2-3,TRBV5-4,15,CASSLVGGRTDTQYF
TRBJ2-5,TRBV28,15,CASSPPGTGMETQYF
TRBJ2-6,TRBV19,16,CASKRTGGKGANVLTF
TRBJ1-4,TRBV9,15,CASSVRGQGNEKLFF
TRBJ1-1,TRBV3-1/TRBV3-2,13,CASSQGGVTEAFF
TRBJ2-7,TRBV28,16,CASSTSGRASAYEQYF
TRBJ2-3,TRBV4-3,17,CASSQQYFSGSHYTQYF